Listed here are 19 T cell receptor beta chains from one sample, sequenced in a study of control samples from healthy donors and cancer patients. TCRdb's table, derived via immunoSEQ multiplex PCR, lists solely in-frame clones and lacks some. The sample consists of more than 140,000 clones, 90% to 95% of them appearing once. Sample: blood. The receptors derive from a man in his forties in good health.

The chain couples TRBV28 to TRBJ1-2; TRBD1 agrees at 7 bases. V trimming: 1 base; J trimming: 4 bases; junction bases outside the gene matches: 6. The CDR3 sequence is 15 residues long. The germline CDR1 and CDR2 sequences are MDHEN and SYDVKM. The CDR3 DNA is TGTGCCAGCAGTTTATCGGCCAGGGGGGGCTATGGCTACACCTTC. Amino acids: CASSLSARGGYGYTF.

The rearrangement uses TRBV5-4 and TRBJ1-1; 8 bases agree with TRBD1. The ends lost 4 bases at V and 4 bases at J; junction bases unmatched: 6. Germline values: CDR1 SGHNT, CDR2 YYREEE (reference sequence). The CDR3 consists of 14 residues. CDR3 nucleotides: TGTGCCAGCAGCAGGGGACAGGTTACCACTGAAGCTTTCTTT. Translated, it gives CASSRGQVTTEAFF.

The rearrangement links TRBV6-6 to TRBJ2-3; no firm D call. The CDR3 is 13 residues long. V was trimmed by 2 bases and J by 6 bases, leaving 9 bases between them. Looked up from germline, CDR1 is MNHNY and CDR2 is SVGAGI (reference sequence). The CDR3 loop reads CASSYAIRDTQYF. The CDR3, as DNA: TGTGCCAGCAGTTACGCGATCAGGGATACGCAGTATTTT.

The V and J genes are TRBV2 and TRBJ1-2; possibly TRBD1 for D (5 bases). Per germline, CDR1 SNHLY and CDR2 FYNNEI. The CDR3 spans 14 residues. The V end was cut by 6 bases, the J end by 7 bases, with 18 bases between. CDR3 nucleotide sequence: TGTGCCAGCAGCAAGCGGCGGGGGGAGAGTGGCTACACCTTC. Amino acid sequence: CASSKRRGESGYTF. Full variable domain (missing parts from reference TRBV2 and TRBJ1-2): EPEVTQTPSHQVTQMGQEVILRCVPISNHLYFYWYRQILGQKVEFLVSFYNNEISEKSEIFDDQFSVERPDGSNFTLKIRSTKLEDSAMYFCASSKRRGESGYTFGSGTRLTVV.

This clone appeared a single time. This chain connects TRBV7-9 to TRBJ1-1, with TRBD1 matching 8 bases. Germline CDR1 is SEHNR and CDR2 is FQNEAQ (reference sequence). The CDR3 covers 17 residues. V was clipped by 5 bases and J by 0 bases; unmatched bases: 11. For the CDR3, the DNA is TGTGCCAGCAGCCGTTATGGACAGGGAAAGGTGAACACTGAAGCTTTCTTT. This translates into CASSRYGQGKVNTEAFF.

J is TRBJ1-6 and V is TRBV7-8, with 10 positions matching TRBD1. The CDR3 length is 15 residues. Trimming removed 2 bases from V and 7 bases from J; junction bases left unmatched: 2. CDR1 SGHVS and CDR2 FQNEAQ come from the germline V gene. The CDR3 spells CASSLPTGGNSPLHF. In nucleotides, the CDR3 is TGTGCCAGCAGCTTACCGACAGGGGGCAATTCACCCCTCCACTTT. Full variable domain (remainder filled in from reference TRBV7-8 and TRBJ1-6): GAGVSQSPRYKVAKRGQDVALRCDPISGHVSLFWYQQALGQGPEFLTYFQNEAQLDKSGLPSDRFFAERPEGSVSTLKIQRTQQEDSAVYLCASSLPTGGNSPLHFGNGTRLTVT.

The chain recombines TRBV6-4 with TRBJ2-1; 7 nucleotides align to TRBD2. CDR1 and CDR2 (germline): MRHNA, SNTAGT. Trimming cost V 3 bases and J 1 base; bases outside gene matches: 0. The CDR3 is made up of 14 amino acids. This chain's CDR3 is CASSEAGSYNEQFF. CDR3 DNA: TGTGCCAGCAGTGAAGCGGGGTCCTACAATGAGCAGTTCTTC.

This clone showed up just once. The chain joins TRBV10-2 to TRBJ2-3; D might be TRBD1 or TRBD2, each matching 5 bases. This CDR3 spans 14 amino acids. Germline CDR1 and CDR2: WSHSY and SAAADI. Trimming stripped 6 bases from V and 0 bases from J, with 10 bases between. The CDR3 DNA reads as TGCGCCAGCAGAGAGGGGTCTAGCACAGATACGCAGTATTTT. This sequence encodes CASREGSSTDTQYF.

CDR3 region: CASSSSVLVNTEAFF. CDR3 nucleotides: TGTGCCAGCAGTTCCTCGGTCCTCGTGAACACTGAAGCTTTCTTT. The J gene is TRBJ1-1, the V gene TRBV6-5, with no clear D. V shed 4 bases and J shed 0 bases, with 12 bases lying between them. The length of the CDR3 is 15 residues. Germline loops: CDR1 MNHEY, CDR2 SVGAGI.

This chain links TRBV5-6 with TRBJ2-7, with D perhaps matching TRBD1 (6 bases). V was trimmed by 5 bases and J by 2 bases, leaving 11 bases between them. CDR3 length: 13 residues. CDR1 SGHDT and CDR2 YYEEEE come from the germline V gene. CDR3 coding DNA: TGTGCCAGCAGTTTAGAGGGGGCCTACGAGCAGTACTTC. Translated: CASSLEGAYEQYF.

The chain couples TRBV10-3 to TRBJ1-5; possible D gene TRBD1, 6 bases. The CDR3 sequence is 17 residues long. V gave up 1 base and J gave up 6 bases, with 19 bases separating them. In germline, CDR1 is ENHRY, CDR2 SYGVKD. The CDR3 is CAISEFWTQGALQPQHF. CDR3 nucleotide sequence: TGTGCCATCAGTGAGTTTTGGACACAGGGTGCCCTTCAGCCCCAGCATTTT.

Note on this clone: The germline gene is not matched at one end of the junction; a read error may be the cause. The chain couples TRBV24-1 to TRBJ2-3, with 7 bases fitting TRBD2. Germline CDR1 reads KGHDR; CDR2 reads SFDVKD. This CDR3 comprises 13 residues. As DNA, the CDR3 is TGTGCCACCAGTGATTTGCTGGCGGGACTACTCCATTTT. This sequence encodes CATSDLLAGLLHF.

V usage is TRBV28 and J usage is TRBJ1-1, with D unresolved. Looked up from germline, CDR1 is MDHEN and CDR2 is SYDVKM. Trimming took 8 bases from V and 5 from J, leaving 12 bases between them. This CDR3 comprises 12 residues. The CDR3: CASSEAPTEAFF. In nucleotides, the CDR3 is TGTGCCAGCTCCGAGGCACCAACTGAAGCTTTCTTT.

The rearrangement joins TRBV15 to TRBJ2-5, with D possibly matching TRBD2 (5 bases). The V and J ends lost 3 bases and 1 base respectively, with 12 bases between them. The CDR3 is made up of 15 amino acids. The germline gives CDR1 LNHNV, CDR2 YYDKDF (reference sequence). The DNA for the CDR3 is TGTGCCACCAGCAGCGCAAGCGGACTCCAAGAGACCCAGTACTTC. Translating it yields CATSSASGLQETQYF.

The chain is built from TRBV5-4 and TRBJ2-7; maybe TRBD1 (6 bases). Germline loops: CDR1 SGHNT, CDR2 YYREEE (reference sequence). This CDR3 comprises 13 residues. Trimming shortened V by 9 bases and J by 1 base, and 14 bases separated the two germline ends. The CDR3: CATSDSPSYEQYF. The CDR3 coding sequence is TGTGCCACCTCGGACAGCCCGTCCTACGAGCAGTACTTC.

V is TRBV3-1 (or the pseudogene TRBV3-2) and J is TRBJ2-2; tentatively, D is TRBD1 or TRBD2 (5 bases each). The CDR3 contains 16 residues. V gave up 3 bases and J gave up 1 base, with 12 bases separating them. The V gene's germline CDR1 is LGHDT and CDR2 YNNKEL (reference sequence). The DNA of the CDR3 is TGTGCCAGCAGCCATTGGAGGCAGGGGAACACCGGGGAGCTGTTTTTT. Its translation: CASSHWRQGNTGELFF.

The chain employs TRBV10-2 and TRBJ1-2, with TRBD1 matching over 8 bases. There are 12 residues in the CDR3. Germline trimming cut 9 bases from V and 3 bases from J; bases unmatched to any gene: 3. Germline V gene lookup returns CDR1 WSHSY and CDR2 SAAADI. The CDR3 coding sequence is TGCGCCAGTACGACAGGGGACTATGGCTACACCTTC. Its protein is CASTTGDYGYTF.

The count of this clone is one. The chain recombines TRBV11-2 with TRBJ2-6, with 7 positions matching TRBD1. Germline trimming cut 4 bases from V and 2 bases from J; bases unmatched to any gene: 2. The CDR3 spans 15 residues. Germline values: CDR1 SGHAT, CDR2 FQNNGV. The CDR3 DNA is TGTGCCAGCAGCTATGACAGGGCTGGGGCCAACGTCCTGACTTTC. It yields the protein CASSYDRAGANVLTF.

The rearrangement links TRBV10-1 to TRBJ2-7; TRBD2 matches at 7 bases. The germline V gene encodes CDR1 WNHNN and CDR2 SYGVQD (reference sequence). Losses at the gene ends were 3 bases for V and 7 bases for J; bases not matched to a gene: 12. The CDR3 spans 15 residues. CDR3: CASSDGGLQLPEQYF. The CDR3 nucleotides are TGCGCCAGCAGTGATGGGGGACTACAGCTACCGGAGCAGTACTTC.